These T cell receptor beta chains were read from a single sample in a study of blood T cells in healthy people across ages. In TCRdb, the 5' RACE reads were re-called with MiXCR into one record per CDR3 protein. The sample consists of about 1.8 million distinct CDR3 sequences, about 50% of them appearing once. Input material: blood. These receptors were collected from a woman in her 40s in good health. Each CDR3 is given with its conserved first and last residue. Fields, in order: clone size, D gene, J gene, CDR3 length, V gene, CDR3 protein, CDR3 DNA. D genes are given only for firm matches. Rows may omit the clone size; those that give it use once, few, many or a size class.

clone size: few
D gene: TRBD1
J gene: TRBJ2-3
CDR3 length: 13
V gene: TRBV20-1
CDR3 protein: CSAPRGKIDTQYF
CDR3 DNA: TGCAGTGCTCCCAGGGGGAAGATAGATACGCAGTATTTT

clone size: NA
D gene: NA
J gene: TRBJ1-1
CDR3 length: 11
V gene: TRBV13
CDR3 protein: CASSSSIEAFF
CDR3 DNA: TGTGCCAGCAGCTCCTCTATTGAAGCTTTCTTT

clone size: NA
D gene: TRBD1
J gene: TRBJ2-3
CDR3 length: 16
V gene: TRBV5-1
CDR3 protein: CASSLSGTGDTDTQYF
CDR3 DNA: TGCGCCAGCAGCTTATCCGGGACAGGGGACACAGATACGCAGTATTTT

clone size: NA
D gene: NA
J gene: TRBJ2-7
CDR3 length: 15
V gene: TRBV28
CDR3 protein: CASSARQVSSYEQYF
CDR3 DNA: TGTGCCAGCAGTGCACGACAGGTGAGCTCCTACGAGCAGTACTTC

clone size: many
D gene: NA
J gene: TRBJ2-7
CDR3 length: 11
V gene: TRBV6-2/TRBV6-3
CDR3 protein: CASGRSYEQYF
CDR3 DNA: TGTGCCAGCGGTAGGTCCTACGAGCAGTACTTC

clone size: NA
D gene: NA
J gene: TRBJ2-3
CDR3 length: 22
V gene: TRBV21-1
CDR3 protein: CASSKEPNRSGGSLSFTDTQYF
CDR3 DNA: TGTGCCAGCAGCAAAGAACCTAACAGAAGCGGGGGGTCCCTATCGTTCACAGATACGCAGTATTTT

clone size: many
D gene: TRBD2
J gene: TRBJ2-4
CDR3 length: 18
V gene: TRBV4-2
CDR3 protein: CASSQDTLAGEAGNIQYF
CDR3 DNA: TGTGCCAGCAGCCAAGATACCCTAGCGGGGGAGGCGGGAAACATTCAGTACTTC

clone size: NA
D gene: NA
J gene: TRBJ1-1
CDR3 length: 13
V gene: TRBV6-5
CDR3 protein: CASRYHRNTEAFF
CDR3 DNA: TGTGCCAGCAGGTACCATAGAAACACTGAAGCTTTCTTT

clone size: NA
D gene: NA
J gene: TRBJ2-6
CDR3 length: 16
V gene: TRBV7-2
CDR3 protein: CASRSDLTSGANVLTF
CDR3 DNA: TGTGCCAGCAGGTCCGACTTAACTTCTGGGGCCAACGTCCTGACTTTC

clone size: NA
D gene: NA
J gene: TRBJ2-1
CDR3 length: 15
V gene: TRBV9
CDR3 protein: CASSVSSPSYNEQFF
CDR3 DNA: TGTGCCAGCAGCGTTTCGTCCCCCTCCTACAATGAGCAGTTCTTC

clone size: NA
D gene: NA
J gene: TRBJ2-5
CDR3 length: 16
V gene: TRBV7-2
CDR3 protein: CASSPGTGFSRETQYF
CDR3 DNA: TGTGCCAGCAGCCCAGGAACAGGGTTTTCTCGGGAGACCCAGTACTTC

clone size: NA
D gene: NA
J gene: TRBJ2-3
CDR3 length: 13
V gene: TRBV20-1
CDR3 protein: CSALVPGPDTQYF
CDR3 DNA: TGCAGCGCCCTTGTTCCCGGCCCAGATACGCAGTATTTT

clone size: NA
D gene: TRBD2
J gene: TRBJ2-1
CDR3 length: 16
V gene: TRBV9
CDR3 protein: CASSAEPTSGTWSQFF
CDR3 DNA: TGTGCCAGCAGCGCAGAACCGACTAGCGGCACATGGTCCCAGTTCTTC

clone size: few
D gene: NA
J gene: TRBJ1-2
CDR3 length: 14
V gene: TRBV18
CDR3 protein: CASSPPGGAYGYTF
CDR3 DNA: TGTGCCAGCTCACCACCTGGGGGGGCTTATGGCTACACCTTC

clone size: NA
D gene: TRBD2
J gene: TRBJ2-1
CDR3 length: 15
V gene: TRBV9
CDR3 protein: CASSGSGGAHNEQFF
CDR3 DNA: TGTGCCAGCAGTGGTAGCGGGGGGGCCCACAATGAGCAGTTCTTC

clone size: NA
D gene: TRBD2
J gene: TRBJ2-7
CDR3 length: 15
V gene: TRBV4-2
CDR3 protein: CASSQVGGNSYGQYF
CDR3 DNA: TGTGCCAGCAGCCAAGTGGGAGGGAACTCCTACGGGCAGTACTTC

clone size: few
D gene: NA
J gene: TRBJ2-1
CDR3 length: 14
V gene: TRBV29-1
CDR3 protein: CSVEESGKGNEQFF
CDR3 DNA: TGCAGCGTTGAAGAATCAGGGAAGGGCAATGAGCAGTTCTTC

clone size: NA
D gene: NA
J gene: TRBJ2-1
CDR3 length: 14
V gene: TRBV7-2
CDR3 protein: CASSREGGHNEQFF
CDR3 DNA: TGTGCCAGCAGTCGAGAGGGGGGGCACAATGAGCAGTTCTTC

clone size: NA
D gene: TRBD1
J gene: TRBJ2-5
CDR3 length: 14
V gene: TRBV2
CDR3 protein: CASNAGQGKETQYF
CDR3 DNA: TGTGCCAGCAACGCAGGACAGGGTAAAGAGACCCAGTACTTC

clone size: few
D gene: TRBD1
J gene: TRBJ1-2
CDR3 length: 12
V gene: TRBV6-5
CDR3 protein: CATQGGFEGYTF
CDR3 DNA: TGTGCCACCCAGGGGGGTTTTGAAGGCTACACCTTC

clone size: NA
D gene: TRBD1
J gene: TRBJ2-7
CDR3 length: 14
V gene: TRBV12-5
CDR3 protein: CASVIGGATYEQYF
CDR3 DNA: TGTGCTAGTGTCATAGGGGGCGCGACCTACGAGCAGTACTTC

clone size: few
D gene: NA
J gene: TRBJ2-3
CDR3 length: 16
V gene: TRBV5-1
CDR3 protein: CASSFLGSRDTDTQYF
CDR3 DNA: TGCGCCAGCAGCTTTTTGGGCTCGAGGGACACAGATACGCAGTATTTT

clone size: few
D gene: NA
J gene: TRBJ2-4
CDR3 length: 15
V gene: TRBV27
CDR3 protein: CASSLSSGVGNIQYF
CDR3 DNA: TGTGCCAGCAGTTTATCGTCGGGGGTCGGAAACATTCAGTACTTC

clone size: few
D gene: NA
J gene: TRBJ1-5
CDR3 length: 14
V gene: TRBV28
CDR3 protein: CASSPHGSNQPQHF
CDR3 DNA: TGTGCCAGCAGTCCGCACGGTAGCAATCAGCCCCAGCATTTT